The present TCR beta chain was sequenced within a study of blood T cell repertoires in COVID-19. As for the study in general: Sites across the United States, Italy and Spain contributed samples from acute and convalescent COVID-19.

CDR3 length: 14 residues. Clones were read by immunoSEQ multiplex PCR, and TCRdb kept only the in-frame ones, dropping some. The table includes 150,000 or so clones, 82% detected once. The sample was peripheral blood. The chain is built from TRBV21-1 and TRBJ2-3; the listed D gene, TRBD1, was not tested against the DNA. TRBV21-1 is marked as a pseudogene. This sequence was found in a human donor with acute or convalescent COVID-19. The donor label of this sample is uncertain. This CDR3 is CASSNGHNTDTQYF. The DNA for the CDR3 is TGTGCCAGCAGCAACGGACACAACACAGATACGCAGTATTTT.